Following are 16 T cell receptor beta chains from one sample sequenced in a study of blood T cell repertoires in COVID-19. The protocol was immunoSEQ multiplex PCR, while the TCRdb copy is restricted to in-frame clones and leaves out a portion. The table has 100,000 to 150,000 clones, roughly 80% seen once; the top ten hold roughly 5.5%. Material for sequencing was peripheral blood. These receptors were collected from a man aged 60 to 75 with acute or convalescent COVID-19.

The sample holds one count of this clone. The J gene is TRBJ1-1, the V gene TRBV10-3; no firm D call. The CDR3 extends over 13 amino acids. Germline lookup yields CDR1 ENHRY and CDR2 SYGVKD. V lost 9 bases to trimming and J lost 0 bases, with 11 bases between them. CDR3 sequence reads: CAILGEMNTEAFF. In nucleotides, the CDR3 is TGTGCCATTTTAGGAGAGATGAACACTGAAGCTTTCTTT.

This clone was detected once. The V and J genes are TRBV5-1 and TRBJ1-5, with 7 bases aligning to TRBD1. The CDR3 contains 14 residues. V shed 1 base, J shed 2 bases, and the junction held 0 bases outside the gene matches. The germline CDR1 and CDR2 sequences are SGHRS and YFSETQ. CDR3 bases: TGCGCCAGCAGCTTGACAGGGGGCAATCAGCCCCAGCATTTT. Encoded protein: CASSLTGGNQPQHF.

The chain joins TRBV14 to TRBJ2-2; TRBD2 might be the D (5 bases). Germline V lookup: CDR1 SGHDN, CDR2 FVKESK. Between the trimmed V and J ends, which lost 4 bases and 4 bases, there was a span of 13 bases. This CDR3 has 15 residues. CDR3 in amino acids: CASSPYGGATGELFF. CDR3 coding DNA: TGTGCCAGCAGCCCCTACGGAGGAGCCACCGGGGAGCTGTTTTTT.

This clone was observed a handful of times. The V gene is TRBV19, the J gene TRBJ1-5; 8 nucleotides align to TRBD1. V shed 0 bases and J 1 base; nucleotides not matched to a gene: 11. The CDR3 spans 19 residues. Germline V gene sequence: CDR1 LNHDA, CDR2 SQIVND (reference sequence). The DNA for the CDR3 is TGTGCCAGTAGTATAGACCCAACCAGGGGGCGGACCAGCAATCAGCCCCAGCATTTT. It codes for CASSIDPTRGRTSNQPQHF.

CDR3 region: CASSLAAGWSYEQYF. The CDR3 DNA sequence: TGTGCCAGCAGCTTGGCAGCGGGGTGGTCCTACGAGCAGTACTTC. The chain carries TRBV7-6 and TRBJ2-7; TRBD2 agrees at 7 bases. This CDR3 has 15 amino acids. The junction had 6 bases not matched to a gene; V was cut back by 3 bases and J by 1 base. CDR1 is SGHVS and CDR2 is FNYEAQ in the germline V gene.

This clone turned up a few times. The chain recombines TRBV6-5 with TRBJ1-2; 9 nucleotides align to TRBD1. With 7 bases clipped from V and 0 bases from J, the junction kept 6 bases outside the gene matches. This CDR3 comprises 15 residues. The germline CDR1 and CDR2 sequences are MNHEY and SVGAGI. CDR3: CASTRTGATNYGYTF. In DNA, the CDR3 is TGTGCCAGCACCCGGACAGGGGCCACTAACTATGGCTACACCTTC.

The rearrangement uses TRBV4-2 and TRBJ1-5; D unclear. V shed 5 bases and J shed 7 bases, with 18 bases lying between them. Germline V lookup: CDR1 LGHNA, CDR2 YNFKEQ. The CDR3 has 15 amino acids. The CDR3 DNA follows: TGTGCCAGCAGCGACCGCGAGGGAGGTCGGCAGCCCCAGCATTTT. It specifies CASSDREGGRQPQHF.

The V gene is TRBV3-1 (or the pseudogene TRBV3-2), the J gene TRBJ2-1, with TRBD2 matching 11 bases. V shed 1 base and J 7 bases; nucleotides not matched to a gene: 12. The CDR3 is made up of 18 amino acids. Germline V gives CDR1 LGHDT, CDR2 YNNKEL (reference sequence). CDR3 bases: TGTGCCAGCAGCCAAGTTCTCACGGTAGCGGGGGGGCGTAATGAGCAGTTCTTC. Protein product: CASSQVLTVAGGRNEQFF.

The chain is built from TRBV11-2 and TRBJ2-3, with 11 bases identical to TRBD2. Germline trimming cut 5 bases from V and 5 bases from J; bases unmatched to any gene: 12. Germline V gene data show CDR1 as SGHAT and CDR2 as FQNNGV. This CDR3 comprises 17 residues. CDR3 protein: CASSPKLAGEGIDTQYF. Written as DNA, the CDR3 is TGTGCCAGCAGCCCGAAACTAGCGGGGGAAGGAATAGATACGCAGTATTTT.

CDR3 nucleotides: TGTGCCAGTAGTAGGCAGGGCAATTATCAGCCCCAGCATTTT. This translates into CASSRQGNYQPQHF. The J gene is TRBJ1-5, the V gene TRBV19, with TRBD1 as a possible D gene (5 bases). The V gene's germline CDR1 is LNHDA and CDR2 SQIVND (reference sequence). Between the trimmed V and J ends, which lost 4 bases and 5 bases, there was a span of 12 bases. The CDR3 sequence is 14 residues long.

V gene TRBV7-6 combines with J gene TRBJ2-1; 11 nucleotides line up with TRBD2. The CDR3 consists of 18 residues. From germline, CDR1 is SGHVS and CDR2 FNYEAQ. J was trimmed by 4 bases and V by 2 bases; bases with no gene match: 10. The CDR3 protein is CASSLFMASGGRYNEQFF. DNA of the CDR3: TGTGCCAGCAGCTTATTTATGGCTAGCGGGGGGAGGTACAATGAGCAGTTCTTC.

In this sample, this clone turned up once. The chain recombines TRBV19 with TRBJ2-7, with a possible D match to TRBD2 (5 bases). Trimming shortened V by 5 bases and J by 5 bases, and 19 bases separated the two germline ends. CDR3 length: 15 amino acids. Germline CDR1 is LNHDA and CDR2 is SQIVND (reference sequence). The DNA for the CDR3 is TGTGCCAGTAGTCTACAAAGGAATAGCGCTGACGAGCAGTACTTC. It specifies CASSLQRNSADEQYF. Looking up the rest from reference TRBV19 and TRBJ2-7 gives the full variable domain: DGGITQSPKYLFRKEGQNVTLSCEQNLNHDAMYWYRQDPGQGLRLIYYSQIVNDFQKGDIAEGYSVSREKKESFPLTVTSAQKNPTAFYLCASSLQRNSADEQYFGPGTRLTVT.

The chain combines TRBV2 with TRBJ1-2; D might be TRBD1 (6 bases). The V gene lost 4 bases and the J gene lost 5 bases, with 14 bases spanning the gap. Per the germline V gene, CDR1 is SNHLY and CDR2 is FYNNEI. This CDR3 has 14 amino acids. CDR3 sequence reads: CASSGSAGDYGYTF. The CDR3, as DNA: TGTGCCAGCAGTGGCTCAGCAGGGGATTATGGCTACACCTTC.

The rearrangement uses TRBV27 and TRBJ1-6, with D possibly matching TRBD1 (6 bases). Germline CDR1 MNHEY, CDR2 SMNVEV (reference sequence). The V end lost 7 bases, the J end lost 9 bases, and 16 bases lay between the germline ends. CDR3 size: 14 residues. The CDR3 sequence: CASTVGGRRSPLHF. CDR3 in DNA: TGTGCCAGCACCGTCGGGGGGCGGCGTTCACCCCTCCACTTT.

This clone ranks as medium-sized. CDR3 loop: CATSEPGGPNTGELFF. CDR3 DNA sequence: TGTGCCACCAGTGAGCCGGGGGGGCCCAACACCGGGGAGCTGTTTTTT. The V gene is TRBV24-1, the J gene TRBJ2-2; 8 bases map to TRBD2. The V gene's germline CDR1 is KGHDR and CDR2 SFDVKD. J was trimmed by 2 bases and V by 4 bases; bases with no gene match: 5. The CDR3 totals 16 residues.

The chain recombines TRBV24-1 with TRBJ2-3; 8 bases are shared with TRBD1. The CDR3 has 13 residues. J was trimmed by 3 bases and V by 6 bases; bases with no gene match: 1. Germline V gene lookup returns CDR1 KGHDR and CDR2 SFDVKD. CDR3 bases: TGTGCCACCAGTAGGACAGGGACAGATACGCAGTATTTT. As protein: CATSRTGTDTQYF.